A selection of T cell receptor beta chains follows, all from one sample in a study of blood T cell repertoires in COVID-19. The repertoire was sequenced with immunoSEQ multiplex PCR; TCRdb's copy has only in-frame clones and lacks some. This sample yields almost 200,000 clones, of which around 85% are seen a single time; 0.7% to 0.85% belongs to the top ten. Sequencing used peripheral blood. Source of these receptors: a woman aged 70-85 years with acute or convalescent COVID-19. Both conserved end residues are trimmed from each CDR3. Expanded clones get a size class; other rows say once, few or many, or leave the size out.

V gene: TRBV9; J gene: TRBJ2-5; clone size: .; CDR3 protein: ASSARDRGRETQY
V gene: TRBV5-1; J gene: TRBJ2-7; clone size: .; CDR3 protein: ASSSRAGGPYEQY
V gene: TRBV4-1; J gene: TRBJ2-2; clone size: few; CDR3 protein: ASSQVGQGAPGELF
V gene: TRBV5-8; J gene: TRBJ2-7; clone size: once; CDR3 protein: ASSPGQGIEKQY
V gene: TRBV6-5; J gene: TRBJ2-7; clone size: .; CDR3 protein: ASSVAGAPREQY
V gene: TRBV2; J gene: TRBJ2-5; clone size: .; CDR3 protein: ASSLRETQY
V gene: TRBV5-1; J gene: TRBJ1-2; clone size: .; CDR3 protein: ASSLASELYGYT
V gene: TRBV3-1/TRBV3-2; J gene: TRBJ2-1; clone size: .; CDR3 protein: ASRRGTSGGLRNYNEQF
V gene: TRBV3-1/TRBV3-2; J gene: TRBJ1-3; clone size: .; CDR3 protein: ASSQVTVSGNTIY
V gene: TRBV19; J gene: TRBJ1-1; clone size: .; CDR3 protein: ASSKGEGMNTEAF
V gene: TRBV7-2; J gene: TRBJ2-1; clone size: .; CDR3 protein: ASSLQGYNEQF
V gene: TRBV18; J gene: TRBJ1-1; clone size: .; CDR3 protein: ASSRDRESATEAF
V gene: TRBV10-2; J gene: TRBJ2-7; clone size: .; CDR3 protein: ASSPRQGTYEQY
V gene: TRBV5-1; J gene: TRBJ2-5; clone size: .; CDR3 protein: ASSGAGYPSETQY
V gene: TRBV6-1; J gene: TRBJ1-2; clone size: .; CDR3 protein: ASSEGGGRQRGYT
V gene: TRBV5-1; J gene: TRBJ1-4; clone size: few; CDR3 protein: ASSREGRGTNEKLF
V gene: TRBV7-2; J gene: TRBJ1-5; clone size: .; CDR3 protein: ASSPKRPSGGQPQH
V gene: TRBV24-1; J gene: TRBJ2-3; clone size: .; CDR3 protein: ATSNPRTEADTQY